A single sample gave rise to the 26 T cell receptor beta chains below, sequenced in a study of shared clonotypes between healthy human individuals. Profiled with immunoSEQ multiplex PCR; TCRdb holds only in-frame clones, not every one. The sample lists 2 million to 3 million clones, over 85% occurring once. Sequencing was carried out using naive CD4+ T cells from PBMCs. Noted subset: CD45RA+ positively selected. These receptors were obtained from a young man in good health. Some clones in this sample may be carry-over from other donors' samples.

V and J are TRBV28 and TRBJ1-2; 9 nucleotides line up with TRBD1. This CDR3 comprises 15 residues. Unmatched junction bases numbered 12, after V lost 7 bases and J lost 6 bases. The V gene's germline CDR1 is MDHEN and CDR2 SYDVKM. The CDR3 reads CASTDTGGAGHGYTF. Here the CDR3 DNA reads TGTGCCAGCACCGATACAGGGGGCGCCGGTCATGGCTACACCTTC.

This chain uses TRBV5-6 with TRBJ1-2, with no clear D. The V end was cut by 2 bases, the J end by 8 bases, with 13 bases between. CDR3 length: 13 amino acids. From germline, CDR1 is SGHDT and CDR2 YYEEEE. The CDR3 DNA reads as TGTGCCAGCAGCTTACGGGAGCACGGGGGCTACACCTTC. Translating it yields CASSLREHGGYTF. Full variable domain (remainder filled in from reference TRBV5-6 and TRBJ1-2): DAGVTQSPTHLIKTRGQQVTLRCSPKSGHDTVSWYQQALGQGPQFIFQYYEEEERQRGNFPDRFSGHQFPNYSSELNVNALLLGDSALYLCASSLREHGGYTFGSGTRLTVV.

The chain has TRBV2 and TRBJ1-3, with D possibly being TRBD1 (6 bases). The CDR3 covers 13 residues. CDR1 and CDR2 (germline): SNHLY, FYNNEI. Trimming took off 7 bases at V and 4 bases at J, with 11 bases between the two ends. CDR3 sequence: CASTGTNGNTIYF. CDR3 nucleotides: TGTGCCAGCACCGGGACAAACGGAAACACCATATATTTT.

The gene calls are TRBV29-1 and TRBJ1-2; D unresolved. This CDR3 has 13 amino acids. The germline V gene has CDR1 SQVTM and CDR2 ANQGSEA. V gave up 4 bases and J gave up 0 bases, with 9 bases separating them. The chain's CDR3 is CSVGRYSNYGYTF. The CDR3 bases are TGCAGCGTTGGGAGGTATTCTAACTATGGCTACACCTTC.

J is TRBJ2-3 and V is TRBV5-1; 10 bases agree with TRBD2. Trimming took 0 bases from V and 6 from J; bases not matched to a gene: 7. Germline V gene data show CDR1 as SGHRS and CDR2 as YFSETQ. The CDR3 has 16 amino acids. The CDR3 spells CASSLALAGAYDTQYF. Written as DNA, the CDR3 is TGCGCCAGCAGCTTGGCGCTAGCGGGAGCATACGATACGCAGTATTTT.

This clone came up once. This sequence joins TRBV28 and TRBJ1-1, with no clear D. Germline V gene lookup returns CDR1 MDHEN and CDR2 SYDVKM. The CDR3 covers 15 residues. V was cut by 8 bases and J by 1 base, with 17 bases left in between. The CDR3 DNA is TGTGCCAGCCGTACTCTTCGACTTCCGAACACTGAAGCTTTCTTT. This codes for CASRTLRLPNTEAFF. The full variable domain, rest sourced from reference TRBV28 and TRBJ1-1, is DVKVTQSSRYLVKRTGEKVFLECVQDMDHENMFWYRQDPGLGLRLIYFSYDVKMKEKGDIPEGYSVSREKKERFSLILESASTNQTSMYLCASRTLRLPNTEAFFGQGTRLTVV.

The J gene is TRBJ2-1, the V gene TRBV7-3, with D perhaps matching TRBD2 (6 bases). Looked up from germline, CDR1 is SGHTA and CDR2 is FQGTGA. Between the trimmed V and J ends, which lost 1 base and 2 bases, there was a span of 9 bases. The CDR3 runs 15 residues. DNA of the CDR3: TGTGCCAGCAGCTTAAGGCCTAGCGCCTACAATGAGCAGTTCTTC. It codes for CASSLRPSAYNEQFF.

The rearrangement links TRBV30 to TRBJ2-5; 8 positions match TRBD2. V dropped 0 bases and J dropped 4; count of bases not matched to a gene: 10. CDR1 is GTSNPN and CDR2 is SVGIG in the germline V gene (reference sequence). The CDR3 spans 16 residues. CDR3 sequence: CAWSVFSGGPRETQYF. The CDR3 coding sequence is TGTGCCTGGAGTGTATTCTCGGGAGGGCCTCGAGAGACCCAGTACTTC.

CDR3 bases: TGTGCCAGTAGGTCACCCAGCGAGTCTGGGGCCAACGTCCTGACTTTC. It codes for CASRSPSESGANVLTF. This rearrangement joins TRBV19 to TRBJ2-6; D is unresolved. The CDR3 is 16 residues long. Trimming pared 6 bases from V and 1 base from J, leaving 13 bases between. Per germline, CDR1 LNHDA and CDR2 SQIVND (reference sequence). Full variable domain (remainder filled in from reference TRBV19 and TRBJ2-6): DGGITQSPKYLFRKEGQNVTLSCEQNLNHDAMYWYRQDPGQGLRLIYYSQIVNDFQKGDIAEGYSVSREKKESFPLTVTSAQKNPTAFYLCASRSPSESGANVLTFGAGSRLTVL.

This clone was detected a few times. This chain joins TRBV2 and TRBJ2-2; a weak D match, TRBD1 (7 bases). V lost 6 bases to trimming and J lost 6 bases, with 14 bases between them. The germline gives CDR1 SNHLY, CDR2 FYNNEI. This CDR3 region has 14 residues. CDR3: CASRGQGGPGELFF. The CDR3 DNA follows: TGTGCCAGCAGGGGCCAGGGGGGCCCCGGGGAGCTGTTTTTT.

The rearrangement joins TRBV28 to TRBJ1-3, with D possibly being TRBD1 (5 bases). Deletions cut 7 bases from V and 9 bases from J, with 13 bases between. Germline V gene data show CDR1 as MDHEN and CDR2 as SYDVKM. The CDR3 spans 12 residues. The CDR3 coding sequence is TGTGCCAGCACGGGGACTCTTTCCACCATATATTTT. The encoded protein is CASTGTLSTIYF.

The J gene is TRBJ2-2, the V gene TRBV4-1; TRBD2 aligns across 9 bases. The trim removed 7 bases at V and 7 bases at J, leaving 7 bases unmatched. Germline V gene data show CDR1 as MGHRA and CDR2 as YSYEKL. This CDR3 has 14 amino acids. CDR3: CASKTSGLFGELFF. The CDR3, as DNA: TGCGCCAGCAAGACTAGCGGCTTGTTCGGGGAGCTGTTTTTT.

This chain uses TRBV4-1 with TRBJ2-3, with 14 nucleotides matching TRBD2. The CDR3 is made up of 16 amino acids. The V gene end was trimmed by 6 bases and the J gene end by 5 bases; junction bases not matched to a gene: 7. Germline assignment: CDR1 MGHRA and CDR2 YSYEKL. The CDR3 reads CASSKQTSGRVDTQYF. CDR3 DNA: TGCGCCAGCAGTAAACAGACTAGCGGGAGGGTAGATACGCAGTATTTT.

This clone was observed once. This chain joins TRBV6-1 and TRBJ2-7, with 7 bases aligning to TRBD2. The CDR3 spans 13 residues. J lost 3 bases, V lost 5 bases, and 4 bases had no gene match. CDR1 MNHNS and CDR2 SASEGT come from the germline V gene. The CDR3 nucleotides are TGTGCCAGCAGTCTTCGGGGGGACTACGAGCAGTACTTC. Amino acid sequence: CASSLRGDYEQYF.

Comments on this clone: Distinct nucleotide sequences in the sample also encode this CDR3. This CDR3 is CASSLGGTYNEQFF. The CDR3 region has the DNA TGTGCCAGCAGTTTAGGGGGGACCTACAATGAGCAGTTCTTC. The chain has TRBV27 and TRBJ2-1, with a weak D call TRBD2 (6 bases). The CDR3 length is 14 residues. The V and J ends lost 2 bases and 2 bases respectively, with 7 bases between them. Germline V gene lookup returns CDR1 MNHEY and CDR2 SMNVEV (reference sequence).

V gene TRBV5-4 combines with J gene TRBJ2-2, with TRBD1 as a possible D gene (5 bases). CDR1 and CDR2 (germline): SGHNT, YYREEE (reference sequence). The V gene lost 1 base and the J gene lost 2 bases, with 15 bases spanning the gap. This CDR3 region has 17 residues. This CDR3 is CASSLIGWQGNTGELFF. The CDR3 coding sequence is TGTGCCAGCAGCTTGATTGGATGGCAGGGAAACACCGGGGAGCTGTTTTTT.

This rearrangement joins TRBV15 to TRBJ1-2; no clear D. This CDR3 is 18 amino acids long. Germline V gene lookup returns CDR1 LNHNV and CDR2 YYDKDF (reference sequence). Between the trimmed V and J ends, which lost 3 bases and 5 bases, there was a span of 25 bases. For the CDR3, the DNA is TGTGCCACCAGCAGTCTCAAACCCTCAGGCGGGGAAGGATATGGCTACACCTTC. Translation gives CATSSLKPSGGEGYGYTF.

The chain is built from TRBV4-3 and TRBJ2-3, with TRBD2 as a possible D gene (6 bases). V was cut by 1 base and J by 1 base, with 6 bases left in between. CDR3 length: 14 amino acids. The germline gives CDR1 LGHNA, CDR2 YSLEER. This chain's CDR3 is CASSQASGTDTQYF. The CDR3 nucleotides are TGCGCCAGCAGCCAAGCTAGCGGCACAGATACGCAGTATTTT.

With regard to this clone: This sample also contains other DNA sequences that code for the same CDR3. The V and J genes are TRBV29-1 and TRBJ2-3; 11 nucleotides match TRBD2. The V and J ends lost 4 bases and 6 bases, in that order; junction bases with no gene match: 6. CDR3 length: 14 residues. Germline CDR1 reads SQVTM; CDR2 reads ANQGSEA. The chain's CDR3 is CSVGGLAGGDTQYF. The CDR3 coding sequence is TGCAGCGTTGGAGGTCTAGCGGGAGGTGATACGCAGTATTTT.

Here the CDR3 reads CASSVRGSRYNEQFF. The CDR3, as DNA: TGTGCCAGCAGCGTGAGGGGGTCGCGGTACAATGAGCAGTTCTTC. The genes are TRBV7-9 and TRBJ2-1, with D maybe TRBD1 (6 bases). Germline loops: CDR1 SEHNR, CDR2 FQNEAQ (reference sequence). Trimming took 5 bases from V and 4 from J, leaving 15 bases between them. This CDR3 contains 15 residues.

J is TRBJ1-2 and V is TRBV21-1. TRBV21-1 is labeled a pseudogene. This CDR3 comprises 17 residues. The CDR3 is CASSKGWRGEINYGYTF. DNA for the CDR3: TGTGCCAGCAGCAAAGGCTGGAGGGGAGAGATCAACTATGGCTACACCTTC.

This sequence joins TRBV30 and TRBJ2-1, with 7 bases identical to TRBD2. V was pared by 3 bases and J by 10 bases, with 9 bases of the junction left unmatched. The CDR3 extends over 13 amino acids. Germline loops: CDR1 GTSNPN, CDR2 SVGIG (reference sequence). The CDR3 region has the DNA TGTGCCTGGAGGATACTAGCGATAGGCGAGCAGTTCTTC. Translated, it gives CAWRILAIGEQFF.

The rearrangement links TRBV6-5 to TRBJ1-1; TRBD1 matches at 7 bases. The CDR3 is made up of 16 amino acids. Unmatched junction bases numbered 8, after V lost 4 bases and J lost 0 bases. Germline assignment: CDR1 MNHEY and CDR2 SVGAGI. CDR3 protein: CASSSVDRLLNTEAFF. CDR3 nucleotide sequence: TGTGCCAGCAGTTCTGTGGACAGGCTACTGAACACTGAAGCTTTCTTT.

The chain has TRBV7-8 and TRBJ2-5, with 7 bases fitting TRBD2. Germline CDR1 is SGHVS and CDR2 is FQNEAQ. This CDR3 contains 16 residues. V shed 2 bases and J 2 bases; nucleotides not matched to a gene: 8. CDR3 sequence: CASSLNQREGQETQYF. CDR3 in DNA: TGTGCCAGCAGCTTAAATCAGCGGGAAGGGCAAGAGACCCAGTACTTC. Full variable domain (remainder filled in from reference TRBV7-8 and TRBJ2-5): GAGVSQSPRYKVAKRGQDVALRCDPISGHVSLFWYQQALGQGPEFLTYFQNEAQLDKSGLPSDRFFAERPEGSVSTLKIQRTQQEDSAVYLCASSLNQREGQETQYFGPGTRLLVL.

The chain has TRBV27 and TRBJ1-1; 9 bases match TRBD1. The germline CDR1 and CDR2 sequences are MNHEY and SMNVEV (reference sequence). CDR3 length equals 16 residues. After removal of 5 bases from V and 0 bases from J, the junction contained 7 bases not matched to a gene. The CDR3 here is CASSPRTGAMNTEAFF. The CDR3 DNA reads TGTGCCAGCAGTCCGCGGACAGGGGCGATGAACACTGAAGCTTTCTTT.

The V gene is TRBV7-2, the J gene TRBJ2-7; no firm D call. The CDR3 has 13 residues. The V end lost 5 bases, the J end lost 4 bases, and 12 bases lay between the germline ends. Per germline, CDR1 SGHTA and CDR2 FQGNSA. CDR3 nucleotides: TGTGCCAGCAGCCCCCAGGCCGGTTACGAGCAGTACTTC. It codes for CASSPQAGYEQYF.